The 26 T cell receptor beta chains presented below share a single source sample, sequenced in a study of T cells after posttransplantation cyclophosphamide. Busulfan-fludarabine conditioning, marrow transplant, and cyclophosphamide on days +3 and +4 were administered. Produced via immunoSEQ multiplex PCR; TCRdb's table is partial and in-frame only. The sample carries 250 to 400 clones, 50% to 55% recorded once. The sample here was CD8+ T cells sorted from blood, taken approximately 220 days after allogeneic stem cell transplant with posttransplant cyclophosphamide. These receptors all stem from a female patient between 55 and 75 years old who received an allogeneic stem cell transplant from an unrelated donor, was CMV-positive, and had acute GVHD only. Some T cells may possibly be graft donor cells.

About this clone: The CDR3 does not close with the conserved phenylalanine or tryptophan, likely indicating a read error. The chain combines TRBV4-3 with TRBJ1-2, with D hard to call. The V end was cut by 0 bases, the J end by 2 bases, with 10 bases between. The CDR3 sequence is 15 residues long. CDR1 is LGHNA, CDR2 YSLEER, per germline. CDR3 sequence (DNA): TGCGCCAGCAGCCAAGACCCAACCGGGAACTATGGCTACACCTTG. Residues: CASSQDPTGNYGYTL.

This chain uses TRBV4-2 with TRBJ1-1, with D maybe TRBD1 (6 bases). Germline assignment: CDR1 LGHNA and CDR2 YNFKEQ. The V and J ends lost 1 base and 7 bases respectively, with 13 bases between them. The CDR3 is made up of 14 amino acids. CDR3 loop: CASSQAGGRDEAFF. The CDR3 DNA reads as TGTGCCAGCAGCCAAGCGGGGGGGCGGGATGAAGCTTTCTTT.

The CDR3: CARWGRGARTSSYEQYF. CDR3 coding DNA: TGTGCCAGGTGGGGGAGGGGGGCAAGGACGAGCTCCTACGAGCAGTACTTC. The V gene is TRBV28, the J gene TRBJ2-7, with a possible D match to TRBD2 (7 bases). Trimming removed 9 bases at V and 0 bases at J, with 24 bases between. The germline gives CDR1 MDHEN, CDR2 SYDVKM. This CDR3 region has 17 residues.

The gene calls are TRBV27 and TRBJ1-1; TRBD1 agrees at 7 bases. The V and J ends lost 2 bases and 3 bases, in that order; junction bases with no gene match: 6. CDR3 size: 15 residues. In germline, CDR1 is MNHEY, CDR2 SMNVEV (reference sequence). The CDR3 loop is CASSLQLTGYTEAFF. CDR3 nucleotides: TGTGCCAGCAGTTTACAACTGACAGGGTACACTGAAGCTTTCTTT.

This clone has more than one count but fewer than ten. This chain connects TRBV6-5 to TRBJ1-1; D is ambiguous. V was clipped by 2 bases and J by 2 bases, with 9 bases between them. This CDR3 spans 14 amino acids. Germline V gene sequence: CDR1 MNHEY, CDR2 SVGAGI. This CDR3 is CASSYGLENTEAFF. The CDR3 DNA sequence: TGTGCCAGCAGTTACGGGCTGGAAAACACTGAAGCTTTCTTT.

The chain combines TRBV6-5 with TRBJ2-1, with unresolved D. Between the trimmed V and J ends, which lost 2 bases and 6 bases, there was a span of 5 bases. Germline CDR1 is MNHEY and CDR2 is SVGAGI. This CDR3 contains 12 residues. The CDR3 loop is CASSYTGNEQFF. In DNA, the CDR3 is TGTGCCAGCAGTTACACTGGCAATGAGCAGTTCTTC.

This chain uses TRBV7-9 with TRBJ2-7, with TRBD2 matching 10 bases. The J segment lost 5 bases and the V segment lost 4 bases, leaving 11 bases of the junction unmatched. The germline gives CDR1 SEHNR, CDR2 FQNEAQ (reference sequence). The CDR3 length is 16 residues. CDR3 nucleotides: TGTGCCAGCAGCTCCCACCTTAGCGGGAGGCGGAACGAGCAGTACTTC. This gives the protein CASSSHLSGRRNEQYF.

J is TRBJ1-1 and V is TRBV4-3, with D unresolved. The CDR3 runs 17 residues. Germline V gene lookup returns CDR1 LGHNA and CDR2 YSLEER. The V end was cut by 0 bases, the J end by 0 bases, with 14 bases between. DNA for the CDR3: TGCGCCAGCAGCCAAGATATACAGATCCTTCTGAACACTGAAGCTTTCTTT. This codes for CASSQDIQILLNTEAFF.

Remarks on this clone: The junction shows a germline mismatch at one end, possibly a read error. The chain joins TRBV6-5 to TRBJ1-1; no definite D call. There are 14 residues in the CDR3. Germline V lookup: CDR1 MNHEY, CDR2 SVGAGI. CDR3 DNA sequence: TGTGCCATCAGTGAGTCAACCATTGACACTGAAGCTTTCTTT. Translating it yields CAISESTIDTEAFF.

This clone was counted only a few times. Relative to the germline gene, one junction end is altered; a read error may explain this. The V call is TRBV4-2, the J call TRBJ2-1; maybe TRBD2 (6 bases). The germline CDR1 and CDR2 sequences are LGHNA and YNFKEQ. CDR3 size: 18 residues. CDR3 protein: CASSPPPWGGGDVRTLIF. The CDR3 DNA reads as TGTGCCAGCAGCCCCCCCCCTTGGGGAGGCGGGGACGTGAGGACGCTGATCTTC.

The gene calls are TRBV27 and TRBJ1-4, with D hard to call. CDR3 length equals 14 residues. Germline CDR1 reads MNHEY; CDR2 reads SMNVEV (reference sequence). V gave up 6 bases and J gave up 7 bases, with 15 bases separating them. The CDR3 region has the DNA TGTGCCAGCAGCACAACGGGGAGAGGTGAAAAACTGTTTTTT. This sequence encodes CASSTTGRGEKLFF.

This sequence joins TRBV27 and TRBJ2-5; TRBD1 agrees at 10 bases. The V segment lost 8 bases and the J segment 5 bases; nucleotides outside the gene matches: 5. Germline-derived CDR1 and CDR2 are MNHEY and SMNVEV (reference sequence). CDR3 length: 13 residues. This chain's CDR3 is CASAMDRGETQYF. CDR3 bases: TGTGCCAGCGCCATGGACAGGGGGGAGACCCAGTACTTC.

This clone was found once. The CDR3 spells CASQNRQGTYNEQFF. The CDR3 bases are TGCGCCAGTCAGAACCGACAGGGTACTTACAATGAGCAGTTCTTC. The chain recombines TRBV5-1 with TRBJ2-1, with 7 bases lining up with TRBD1. Germline V gives CDR1 SGHRS, CDR2 YFSETQ. The V and J ends lost 8 bases and 4 bases, in that order; junction bases with no gene match: 12. The CDR3 is made up of 15 amino acids.

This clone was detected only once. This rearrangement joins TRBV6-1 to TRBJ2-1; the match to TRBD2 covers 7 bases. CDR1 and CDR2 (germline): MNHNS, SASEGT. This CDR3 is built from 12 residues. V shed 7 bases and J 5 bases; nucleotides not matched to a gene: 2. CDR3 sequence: CASTRGDNEQFF. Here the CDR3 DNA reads TGTGCCAGCACTCGGGGGGACAATGAGCAGTTCTTC.

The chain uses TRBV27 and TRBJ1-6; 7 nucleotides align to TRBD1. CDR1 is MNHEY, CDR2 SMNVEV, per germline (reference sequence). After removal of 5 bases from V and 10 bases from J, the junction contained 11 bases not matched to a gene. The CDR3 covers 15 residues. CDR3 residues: CASSPYTGVGSPLHF. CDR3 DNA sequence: TGTGCCAGCAGTCCTTATACAGGGGTAGGATCACCCCTCCACTTT.

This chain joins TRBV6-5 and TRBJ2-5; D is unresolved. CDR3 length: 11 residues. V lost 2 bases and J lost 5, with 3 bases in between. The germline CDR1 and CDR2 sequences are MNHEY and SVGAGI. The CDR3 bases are TGTGCCAGCAGTTACGCGGAGACCCAGTACTTC. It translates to CASSYAETQYF.

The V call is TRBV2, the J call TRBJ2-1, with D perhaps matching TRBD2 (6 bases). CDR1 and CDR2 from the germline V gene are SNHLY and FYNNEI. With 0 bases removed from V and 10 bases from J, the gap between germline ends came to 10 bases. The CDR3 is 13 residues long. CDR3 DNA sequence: TGTGCCAGCAGTGAAGCGGGGGGACCCGAGCAGTTCTTC. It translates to CASSEAGGPEQFF. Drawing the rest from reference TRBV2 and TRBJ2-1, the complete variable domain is EPEVTQTPSHQVTQMGQEVILRCVPISNHLYFYWYRQILGQKVEFLVSFYNNEISEKSEIFDDQFSVERPDGSNFTLKIRSTKLEDSAMYFCASSEAGGPEQFFGPGTRLTVL.

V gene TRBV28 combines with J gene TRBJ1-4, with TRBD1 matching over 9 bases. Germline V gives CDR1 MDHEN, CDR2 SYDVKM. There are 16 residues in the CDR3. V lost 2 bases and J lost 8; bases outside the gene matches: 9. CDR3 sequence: CASSLQLTGGEEKLFF. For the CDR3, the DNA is TGTGCCAGCAGTTTACAACTGACAGGGGGAGAGGAAAAACTGTTTTTT.

CDR3 loop: CASSTGTVGYTF. CDR3 DNA: TGTGCCAGCAGCACGGGGACAGTTGGCTACACCTTC. The chain has TRBV7-8 and TRBJ1-2; 7 nucleotides agree with TRBD1. Looked up from germline, CDR1 is SGHVS and CDR2 is FQNEAQ. The V segment lost 5 bases and the J segment 7 bases; nucleotides outside the gene matches: 4. This CDR3 comprises 12 residues.

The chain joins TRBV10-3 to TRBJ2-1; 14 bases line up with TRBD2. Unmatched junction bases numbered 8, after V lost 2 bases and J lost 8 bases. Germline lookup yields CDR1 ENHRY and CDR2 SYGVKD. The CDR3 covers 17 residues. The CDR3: CAISEGTSGSGGYEQFF. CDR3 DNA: TGTGCCATCAGTGAGGGGACTAGCGGGAGTGGTGGGTATGAGCAGTTCTTC.

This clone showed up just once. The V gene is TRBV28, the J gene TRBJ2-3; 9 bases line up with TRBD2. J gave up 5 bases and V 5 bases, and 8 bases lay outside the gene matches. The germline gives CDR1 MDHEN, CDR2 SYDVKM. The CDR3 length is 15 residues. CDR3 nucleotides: TGTGCCAGCAGTGCCTTGACTAGCGGCTTAGATACGCAGTATTTT. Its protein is CASSALTSGLDTQYF.

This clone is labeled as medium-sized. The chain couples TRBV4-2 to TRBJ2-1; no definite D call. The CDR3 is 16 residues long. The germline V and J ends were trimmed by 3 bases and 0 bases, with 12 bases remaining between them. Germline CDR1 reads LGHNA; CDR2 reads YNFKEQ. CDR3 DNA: TGTGCCAGCAGCCAGCCCACAGTTAGCTCCTACAATGAGCAGTTCTTC. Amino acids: CASSQPTVSSYNEQFF.

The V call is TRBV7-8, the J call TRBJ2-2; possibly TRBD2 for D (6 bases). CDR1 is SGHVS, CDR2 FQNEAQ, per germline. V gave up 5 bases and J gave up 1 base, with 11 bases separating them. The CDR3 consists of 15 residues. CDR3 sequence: CASSPLGGNTGELFF. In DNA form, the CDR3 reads TGTGCCAGCAGCCCCCTCGGGGGGAACACCGGGGAGCTGTTTTTT.

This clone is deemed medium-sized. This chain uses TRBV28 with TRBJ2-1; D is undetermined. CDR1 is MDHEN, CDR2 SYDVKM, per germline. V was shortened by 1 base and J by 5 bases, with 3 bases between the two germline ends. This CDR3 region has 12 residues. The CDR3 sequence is CASSLFNNEQFF. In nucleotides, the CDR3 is TGTGCCAGCAGTTTATTCAACAATGAGCAGTTCTTC.

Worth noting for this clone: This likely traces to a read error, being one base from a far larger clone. CDR3 protein: CASRREFWETNYGYPF. CDR3 sequence (DNA): TGTGCCAGCAGACGGGAGTTCTGGGAGACAAACTATGGCTACCCCTTC. This chain uses TRBV5-6 with TRBJ1-2, with D hard to call. This CDR3 has 16 residues. Germline CDR1 and CDR2: SGHDT and YYEEEE.

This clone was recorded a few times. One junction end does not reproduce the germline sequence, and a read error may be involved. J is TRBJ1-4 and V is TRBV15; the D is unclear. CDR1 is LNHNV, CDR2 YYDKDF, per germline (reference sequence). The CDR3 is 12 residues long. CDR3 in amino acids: CATSREDEKLSF. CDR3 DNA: TGTGCCACCAGCAGAGAAGATGAAAAACTGTCTTTC. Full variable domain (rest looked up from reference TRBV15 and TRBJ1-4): DAMVIQNPRYQVTQFGKPVTLSCSQTLNHNVMYWYQQKSSQAPKLLFHYYDKDFNNEADTPDNFQSRRPNTSFCFLDIRSPGLGDTAMYLCATSREDEKLSFGSGTQLSVL.